This TCR beta chain was captured in a study of blood T cells in healthy people across ages. Study-level findings and limits: For the donors, CMV status was unknown and possibly confounded expanded clonotype changes. Per million T cells, TCR beta diversity dropped roughly linearly as age increased.

Between the trimmed V and J ends, which lost 0 bases and 7 bases, there was a span of 7 bases. Germline CDR1 reads MNHEY; CDR2 reads SMNVEV (reference sequence). The CDR3 runs to 13 residues. Primed by a sample-barcoded 5' primer and a J-beta primer mix, a second PCR proceeded for 7 to 11 cycles. Using its own MiXCR run on the 5' RACE reads, TCRdb lists one record per CDR3 protein. This repertoire shows over 1,500,000 distinct CDR3 sequences, roughly two fifths found once; its top ten account for about 23%. The study isolated at least 7 million PBMCs from each sample. This clonotype has just a few counts. Its antigen is as yet unknown.

Sequencing was carried out using blood. This TCR came from a human donor in good health. This chain connects TRBV27 to TRBJ1-5; D remains unclear. CDR3 loop: CASSLSVRQPQHF. The CDR3 nucleotides are TGTGCCAGCAGTTTATCGGTGCGACAGCCCCAGCATTTT.